This T cell receptor beta chain was sequenced in a study of molecular identifiers for immune sequencing clone quantification. Overall study findings and caveats: Effector cells kept over 99% of their molecules in clones above 20 RNA copies, while naive cells kept under 1% there.

This clonotype showed up just a few times. Its antigen is currently unknown. Naive CD8 T cells were sorted, and the gate applied was CD8+CD4-CCR7+CD45RA+. The CDR3 has 15 residues. The germline V and J ends were trimmed by 2 bases and 2 bases, with 10 bases remaining between them. Germline CDR1 and CDR2: MNHEY and SMNVEV (reference sequence). MiXCR was run by TCRdb on the PCR reads, yielding one entry per CDR3 protein. This table has about 640,000 distinct CDR3 sequences, about 20% appearing once. The V and J genes are TRBV27 and TRBJ1-5, with D possibly matching TRBD1 (6 bases). The TCR sequence derives from a human donor in good health. Some libraries in this study had Jurkat cell RNA spiked in. The sample taken for sequencing was naive CD8+ T cells from blood, with Jurkat cell RNA spiked in. The subset here: FACS-sorted CD8+CD4-CCR7+CD45RA+ naive T cells. Here the CDR3 DNA reads TGTGCCAGCAGTTTAATGGCAGGGGGCAATCAGCCCCAGCATTTT. Translation gives CASSLMAGGNQPQHF.